One T cell receptor beta chain is described in this entry. Its antigen is unidentified. Method: immunoSEQ multiplex PCR; TCRdb's copy keeps in-frame clones and lacks some. The sample holds some 64,000 clones, under 95% seen once. The sample comes from a study of T cell responses to AZD1222 COVID-19 vaccine. Study-wide results and caveats: Spike-spanning, vaccine-associated CD4 TCRs were dominant at 160-218 and 743-854. Reportedly, nearly half of unique spike TCRs recognized epitopes outside B.1.351/B.1.1.7 mutations.

V trimming: 6 bases; J trimming: 1 base; junction bases outside the gene matches: 4. Germline loops: CDR1 MNHEY, CDR2 SVGAGI. CDR3 length: 15 residues. The specimen comprised peripheral blood, sampled 28 days after the second dose of the MenACWY control vaccine. V usage is TRBV6-5 and J usage is TRBJ2-7; 12 bases line up with TRBD2. The TCR sequence derives from an adult who received the MenACWY meningococcal vaccine as a control. In DNA form, the CDR3 reads TGTGCCAGCAGGAAAGGACTAGCGGGGTCCTACGAGCAGTACTTC. Amino acid sequence: CASRKGLAGSYEQYF.